These 24 T cell receptor beta chains originate from one sample sequenced in a study of blood T cells in healthy people across ages. The authors ran a second PCR of 7 to 11 cycles using a sample-barcoded 5' primer and a J-beta primer mix. TCRdb recomputed calls from the 5' RACE reads with MiXCR, one row per CDR3 protein. The table shows 550,000 to 700,000 distinct CDR3 sequences, with approximately 25% occurring only once. Sequencing used blood. The receptor source for this set is a woman between 70 and 85 years old in good health.

This clonotype was counted between two and nine times. The chain has TRBV4-2 and TRBJ1-5, with D unresolved. Germline loops: CDR1 LGHNA, CDR2 YNFKEQ. The CDR3 is made up of 16 amino acids. Trimming stripped 0 bases from V and 2 bases from J, with 11 bases between. CDR3 bases: TGTGCCAGCAGCCAAGATCCCTGGGCAGGCAATCAGCCCCAGCATTTT. This encodes CASSQDPWAGNQPQHF.

J is TRBJ1-5 and V is TRBV18; unclear D gene. Trimming took 6 bases from V and 0 from J, leaving 12 bases between them. There are 15 residues in the CDR3. Germline CDR1 KGHSH, CDR2 LQKENI. The CDR3 reads CASSTIQHSNQPQHF. In DNA form, the CDR3 reads TGTGCCAGCTCGACGATACAGCATAGCAATCAGCCCCAGCATTTT.

The table lists this clonotype with a few counts. CDR3 sequence: CASRAGQWSPLHF. The CDR3 DNA reads TGTGCCAGCAGAGCTGGACAGTGGTCACCCCTCCACTTT. The chain recombines TRBV12-3 or TRBV12-4 with TRBJ1-6, with a weak D call TRBD1 (6 bases). The CDR3 spans 13 residues. Trimming removed 6 bases at V and 10 bases at J, with 13 bases between.

Notes on this clonotype: Its ends do not fully match the called genes, so a read error is possible. The genes are TRBV5-1 and TRBJ1-3, with D possibly matching TRBD1 (5 bases). Germline CDR1 and CDR2: SGHRS and YFSETQ. CDR3 length: 16 amino acids. CDR3 loop: CVSSLGGSASGNTIYF. As DNA, the CDR3 is TGCGTCAGCAGCTTGGGGGGAAGCGCTTCTGGAAACACCATATATTTT.

The gene calls are TRBV3-1 and TRBJ2-2; TRBD1 matches at 8 bases. Germline loops: CDR1 LGHDT, CDR2 YNNKEL (reference sequence). The CDR3 is 15 residues long. V lost 4 bases to trimming and J lost 0 bases; unmatched junction nucleotides: 1. The chain's CDR3 is CASSPQGANTGELFF. The CDR3, as DNA: TGTGCCAGCAGCCCACAGGGGGCGAACACCGGGGAGCTGTTTTTT.

This clonotype has just a few counts. The genes are TRBV19 and TRBJ2-2; D is perhaps TRBD1 (6 bases). V lost 2 bases to trimming and J lost 6 bases, with 10 bases between them. Germline assignment: CDR1 LNHDA and CDR2 SQIVND (reference sequence). This CDR3 has 14 amino acids. CDR3: CASSIPSGAGELFF. The DNA of the CDR3 is TGTGCCAGTAGTATACCTTCAGGGGCCGGGGAGCTGTTTTTT.

This clonotype has more than one count but fewer than ten. The chain joins TRBV11-2 to TRBJ1-4; the match to TRBD1 covers 8 bases. Germline V gene lookup returns CDR1 SGHAT and CDR2 FQNNGV. The CDR3 consists of 14 residues. The V and J ends lost 4 bases and 8 bases, in that order; junction bases with no gene match: 6. CDR3 sequence: CASSSGTGYEKLFF. The CDR3 DNA follows: TGTGCCAGCAGCTCCGGGACAGGATACGAAAAACTGTTTTTT.

In the case of this clonotype: One end of the junction varies from germline; a read error may be responsible. The chain has TRBV7-8 and TRBJ1-1, with D possibly being TRBD1 (6 bases). Germline assignment: CDR1 SGHVS and CDR2 FQNEAQ. The CDR3 runs 15 residues. CDR3 amino acids: CASRSADRLNTEASF. The CDR3 region has the DNA TGTGCCAGCAGGAGCGCGGACAGACTGAACACTGAAGCTTCCTTT.

The CDR3 DNA is TGTGCCAGCAGCCTAAACCCTAGCGGGCTGGGGTCAGATACGCAGTATTTT. Its translation: CASSLNPSGLGSDTQYF. The chain links TRBV7-3 to TRBJ2-3; 8 bases fit TRBD2. The germline gives CDR1 SGHTA, CDR2 FQGTGA. The V and J ends lost 5 bases and 4 bases, in that order; junction bases with no gene match: 14. This CDR3 has 17 amino acids.

This chain connects TRBV7-9 to TRBJ1-3, with 12 bases lining up with TRBD1. The CDR3 has 15 residues. Germline lookup yields CDR1 SEHNR and CDR2 FQNEAQ (reference sequence). Germline trimming cut 3 bases from V and 8 bases from J; bases unmatched to any gene: 5. CDR3 protein: CASSLGQGARDTIYF. The CDR3 coding sequence is TGTGCCAGCAGCTTGGGACAGGGGGCAAGAGACACCATATATTTT. Complete variable domain (other parts from reference TRBV7-9 and TRBJ1-3): DTGVSQNPRHKITKRGQNVTFRCDPISEHNRLYWYRQTLGQGPEFLTYFQNEAQLEKSRLLSDRFSAERPKGSFSTLEIQRTEQGDSAMYLCASSLGQGARDTIYFGEGSWLTVV.

This clonotype was detected a few times. The chain is built from TRBV24-1 and TRBJ2-3, with no clear D. This CDR3 spans 12 amino acids. Germline V CDR1 and CDR2: KGHDR, SFDVKD. V lost 5 bases and J lost 5, with 7 bases in between. CDR3 amino acids: CATSGSRDTQYF. CDR3 in DNA: TGTGCCACCAGTGGATCTAGAGATACGCAGTATTTT.

The chain recombines TRBV29-1 with TRBJ1-1; 7 bases line up with TRBD1. CDR3 length equals 12 residues. V was clipped by 8 bases and J by 3 bases; unmatched bases: 6. Germline loops: CDR1 SQVTM, CDR2 ANQGSEA. As DNA, the CDR3 is TGCAGCAGAGACAGGGAGTACACTGAAGCTTTCTTT. Translated: CSRDREYTEAFF.

The V and J genes are TRBV6-1 and TRBJ2-7; 8 nucleotides agree with TRBD1. Looked up from germline, CDR1 is MNHNS and CDR2 is SASEGT. The CDR3 spans 15 residues. With V trimmed by 4 bases and J by 0 bases, 5 bases remained unmatched. The CDR3 spells CASSATGVFSYEQYF. The CDR3 nucleotides are TGTGCCAGCAGTGCGACAGGGGTTTTCTCCTACGAGCAGTACTTC.

This clonotype was seen only a few times. The gene calls are TRBV5-1 and TRBJ2-5, with a tentative D call TRBD1 (6 bases). CDR1 is SGHRS and CDR2 is YFSETQ in the germline V gene. The CDR3 runs to 19 residues. The V and J ends lost 1 base and 2 bases respectively, with 24 bases between them. The CDR3 region is CASSLSLASPQRGQETQYF. The CDR3 DNA is TGCGCCAGCAGCTTGTCTCTGGCTAGCCCCCAAAGGGGGCAAGAGACCCAGTACTTC.

The chain combines TRBV10-3 with TRBJ1-6, with D maybe TRBD1 (5 bases). Germline V CDR1 and CDR2: ENHRY, SYGVKD. Trimming took 6 bases from V and 8 from J, leaving 17 bases between them. The CDR3 runs to 15 residues. The CDR3 DNA reads TGTGCCATCAGCCCTGCAGACAGCCTACATTCACCCCTCCACTTT. Translated, it gives CAISPADSLHSPLHF.

In this sample, this clonotype turned up many times. At one end the junction does not follow the germline gene, possibly because of a read error. The gene calls are TRBV7-8 and TRBJ2-7, with no clear D. The CDR3 has 13 amino acids. Germline V gene lookup returns CDR1 SGHVS and CDR2 FQNEAQ. CDR3: CASSLVGGYEQYF. Written as DNA, the CDR3 is TGCGCCAGCAGCTTGGTGGGTGGCTACGAGCAGTACTTC.

This clonotype was counted a few times. This sequence joins TRBV5-6 and TRBJ2-6; D is unclear. The V gene lost 4 bases and the J gene lost 4 bases, with 15 bases spanning the gap. The germline gives CDR1 SGHDT, CDR2 YYEEEE. This CDR3 spans 16 amino acids. The CDR3 protein is CASSHMSVAGANVLTF. The DNA of the CDR3 is TGTGCCAGCAGCCACATGTCGGTTGCCGGGGCCAACGTCCTGACTTTC.

The rearrangement joins TRBV4-3 to TRBJ2-5; D gene ambiguous. The end of the DNA aligns better with TRBJ2-1, so the J call may be wrong. The CDR3 is 15 amino acids. From germline, CDR1 is LGHNA and CDR2 YSLEER. The DNA of the CDR3 is TGCGCCAGCAGCCAGGACGTATTTGGTAGGAATGAGCAGTTCTTC. Residues: CASSQDVFGRNEQFF.

This chain uses TRBV6-2 or TRBV6-3 with TRBJ2-1; 9 bases agree with TRBD1. The CDR3 extends over 15 amino acids. Germline CDR1 MNHEY, CDR2 SVGEGT. The ends lost 4 bases at V and 4 bases at J; junction bases unmatched: 5. For the CDR3, the DNA is TGTGCCAGCAGTTCAGCCGGGACAGGGTACAATGAGCAGTTCTTC. Translation: CASSSAGTGYNEQFF.

The genes are TRBV27 and TRBJ1-2; D may be TRBD1 (5 bases). Between the trimmed V and J ends, which lost 4 bases and 2 bases, there was a span of 14 bases. The CDR3 extends over 15 amino acids. CDR1 and CDR2 (germline): MNHEY, SMNVEV (reference sequence). CDR3 region: CASSSVRAGNYGYTF. Written as DNA, the CDR3 is TGTGCCAGCAGTTCGGTCAGGGCGGGGAACTATGGCTACACCTTC.

This clonotype was detected only a few times. The CDR3 here is CASSSGGSQETQYF. The CDR3 region has the DNA TGTGCCAGCAGCTCCGGGGGATCCCAAGAGACCCAGTACTTC. V and J are TRBV5-4 and TRBJ2-5; a weak D match, TRBD2 (6 bases). Germline V gives CDR1 SGHNT, CDR2 YYREEE (reference sequence). There are 14 residues in the CDR3. Trimming left V 3 bases short and J 1 base short, with 10 bases between.

The chain has TRBV5-1 and TRBJ2-1, with unresolved D. V gave up 0 bases and J gave up 7 bases, with 11 bases separating them. The CDR3 totals 14 residues. Germline V gene data show CDR1 as SGHRS and CDR2 as YFSETQ. CDR3 sequence: CASSLGLGPNEQFF. The CDR3 coding sequence is TGCGCCAGCAGCTTGGGGCTAGGGCCAAATGAGCAGTTCTTC.

The rearrangement links TRBV27 to TRBJ2-5; D is perhaps TRBD2 (5 bases). TRBJ2-1 explains the end of the DNA better; the J call may be wrong. CDR1 is MNHEY and CDR2 is SMNVEV in the germline V gene (reference sequence). The CDR3 is 13 residues long. The CDR3 protein is CASSLSGENEQFF. CDR3 in DNA: TGTGCCAGCAGTTTATCCGGGGAAAATGAGCAGTTCTTC.

This sequence joins TRBV20-1 and TRBJ2-5; 7 bases map to TRBD1. The J call may be wrong; the DNA end is better matched by TRBJ2-7. The CDR3 loop spans 14 amino acids. Germline CDR1 and CDR2: DFQATT and SNEGSKA (reference sequence). The CDR3 protein is CSATRGGIIHEQYF. CDR3 nucleotide sequence: TGCAGTGCTACAAGAGGGGGCATTATCCACGAGCAGTACTTC.